This T cell receptor (beta chain) was documented in a study of cytomegalovirus exposure and HLA in healthy donors. Notes on the study in general: When analyzed later, a missense DCLRE1C variant was found to be linked to TCR beta V- and J-gene trimming. Cytomegalovirus-associated status was assigned to some 180 TCR beta chains. A later analysis found TCR association rates differed by HLA locus, highest for DRB1 and lowest for HLA-C.

This CDR3 spans 15 amino acids. The V and J ends lost 6 bases and 0 bases respectively, with 12 bases between them. Germline lookup yields CDR1 MNHNY and CDR2 SVGAGI (reference sequence). Details on this clone: Antigen: not known.

60 Vbeta and 13 Jbeta primers were used in PCR. Original processing methods: Per a later analysis, the number of unique TCR beta chains was roughly 80 million, of which some 9.9 million were shared. The data were produced by immunoSEQ multiplex PCR, yet TCRdb's version contains in-frame clones alone and is incomplete. D and trimming were read from the DNA, whereas the V and J calls and clone size are those reported in that table. Of fewer than 200,000 clones detected, approximately 80% appear once; the ten largest clones hold 2.2%. The genes are TRBV6-6 and TRBJ1-3; no reliable D call. The source material was PBMCs. This TCR was sampled from a young woman in good health and CMV-seronegative. DNA for the CDR3: TGTGCCAGCAGAATATCCCCAGTCTCTGGAAACACCATATATTTT. This encodes CASRISPVSGNTIYF.